The clone carrying this T cell receptor (beta chain) registers medium-sized by frequency. The record originates from a study of diagnostic markers for celiac disease. For each CDR3 protein, TCRdb gives one entry from its re-call of the reads, without DNA. The sample data list almost 800 distinct CDR3 sequences. The CDR3 is made up of 14 amino acids. The V gene's germline CDR1 is SGHTA and CDR2 FQGNSA. V and J are TRBV7-2 and TRBJ2-1. The material sequenced was either unsorted cells or a sorted T cell fraction (not recorded which). This clonotype was sampled from a human donor. This table probably holds off-target reads from a library built for another chain. CDR3 sequence: CASSPGGSYNEQFF. The full variable domain, its missing parts supplied by reference TRBV7-2 and TRBJ2-1, is GAGVSQSPSNKVTEKGKDVELRCDPISGHTALYWYRQSLGQGLEFLIYFQGNSAPDKSGLPSDRFSAERTGGSVSTLTIQRTQQEDSAVYLCASSPGGSYNEQFFGPGTRLTVL.